Each of the 29 T cell receptor beta chains below was sequenced from the same sample in a study of regulatory and conventional T cells in RAG deficiency. This table comes from immunoSEQ multiplex PCR, and its TCRdb copy is limited to in-frame clones, with some not included. The sample records 45,000 to 50,000 clones, 75% to 90% being singletons. Blood CD4+ CD25-low CD127-high conventional T cells supplied the genomic DNA template. These data were also reused for a study on regulatory T cells. That work contributes: The primer mix had 52 TRBV and 13 TRBJ primers.

The sequencing input was CD4+ effector T cells sorted from blood. The origin of the receptors is a human donor in good health.

The rearrangement uses TRBV5-4 and TRBJ2-5; 11 bases are a match to TRBD2. Germline CDR1 SGHNT, CDR2 YYREEE (reference sequence). The ends lost 4 bases at V and 2 bases at J; junction bases unmatched: 7. This CDR3 has 16 residues. This chain's CDR3 is CASSPTSGRAQETQYF. The CDR3 bases are TGTGCCAGCAGCCCAACTAGCGGGAGAGCTCAAGAGACCCAGTACTTC.

The V gene is TRBV28, the J gene TRBJ1-1; 7 bases map to TRBD1. There are 16 residues in the CDR3. V trimming: 3 bases; J trimming: 0 bases; junction bases outside the gene matches: 7. The germline gives CDR1 MDHEN, CDR2 SYDVKM. CDR3 region: CASSFWDSLMNTEAFF. CDR3 DNA: TGTGCCAGCAGTTTTTGGGACAGCCTCATGAACACTGAAGCTTTCTTT.

This rearrangement joins TRBV9 to TRBJ2-3; the match to TRBD2 covers 14 bases. V was clipped by 0 bases and J by 4 bases; unmatched bases: 7. Germline V lookup: CDR1 SGDLS, CDR2 YYNGEE. CDR3 length: 18 amino acids. CDR3 sequence reads: CASSVEATSGGASDTQYF. CDR3 DNA: TGTGCCAGCAGCGTAGAGGCGACTAGCGGGGGGGCGTCAGATACGCAGTATTTT.

This clone was counted a single time. The gene calls are TRBV29-1 and TRBJ1-2, with 9 nucleotides matching TRBD1. The ends lost 4 bases at V and 2 bases at J; junction bases unmatched: 2. The V gene's germline CDR1 is SQVTM and CDR2 ANQGSEA. CDR3 length: 13 residues. DNA for the CDR3: TGCAGCGTTGCAGGGACAGGGAACTATGGCTACACCTTC. Protein sequence: CSVAGTGNYGYTF.

The chain employs TRBV5-1 and TRBJ1-2, with a tentative D call TRBD1 (5 bases). CDR1 SGHRS and CDR2 YFSETQ come from the germline V gene. V was shortened by 6 bases and J by 2 bases, with 17 bases between the two germline ends. The CDR3 has 15 residues. This CDR3 reads CASNSGPGPNYGYTF. The CDR3 nucleotides are TGCGCCAGCAACTCCGGCCCAGGGCCGAACTATGGCTACACCTTC.

The V gene is TRBV10-2, the J gene TRBJ2-3; D remains ambiguous. The V gene's germline CDR1 is WSHSY and CDR2 SAAADI. This CDR3 region has 13 residues. Trimming shortened V by 4 bases and J by 8 bases, and 13 bases separated the two germline ends. The CDR3 nucleotides are TGCGCCAGCAGTGGTGATAGGGTTTCTACGCAGTATTTT. Its protein product is CASSGDRVSTQYF.

This clone was observed a handful of times. The rearrangement joins TRBV18 to TRBJ1-1, with D possibly TRBD1 on 5 matching bases. CDR1 is KGHSH, CDR2 LQKENI, per germline. V dropped 5 bases and J dropped 1 base, with 5 bases sitting between them. There are 12 residues in the CDR3. The CDR3 region is CASSTGNTEAFF. The CDR3 DNA sequence: TGTGCCAGCTCAACAGGGAACACTGAAGCTTTCTTT.

This chain joins TRBV9 and TRBJ1-3, with 7 bases lining up with TRBD1. The CDR3 consists of 14 residues. Germline lookup yields CDR1 SGDLS and CDR2 YYNGEE. Unmatched junction bases numbered 5, after V lost 4 bases and J lost 4 bases. DNA of the CDR3: TGTGCCAGCAGCACCCACAGGGGCGGAAACACCATATATTTT. Translation gives CASSTHRGGNTIYF.

The chain recombines TRBV13 with TRBJ2-7; 9 nucleotides match TRBD1. The length of the CDR3 is 16 residues. V gave up 5 bases and J gave up 4 bases; unmatched junction bases: 12. Germline lookup yields CDR1 PRHDT and CDR2 FYEKMQ (reference sequence). The CDR3 DNA follows: TGTGCCAGCAGCGTGCCCCCCGGGACAGGGAATTACGAGCAGTACTTC. Residues: CASSVPPGTGNYEQYF.

Regarding this clone: The junction departs from germline at one end; a sequencing error may be responsible. This rearrangement joins TRBV19 to TRBJ1-3, with D uncertain. Per germline, CDR1 LNHDA and CDR2 SQIVND (reference sequence). The CDR3 covers 15 residues. The CDR3 spells CAGSITAASGNTIYF. CDR3 in DNA: TGTGCCGGTAGTATAACAGCAGCCTCTGGAAACACCATATATTTT.

The chain has TRBV7-9 and TRBJ1-4, with TRBD1 identical over 7 bases. V lost 5 bases and J lost 5; bases outside the gene matches: 5. The length of the CDR3 is 14 residues. Germline V gives CDR1 SEHNR, CDR2 FQNEAQ (reference sequence). Here the CDR3 reads CASSQTGLNEKLFF. The CDR3 nucleotides are TGTGCCAGCAGCCAGACAGGGTTAAATGAAAAACTGTTTTTT.

This clone was seen only once. V is TRBV11-1 and J is TRBJ1-1; D perhaps matches TRBD1 (6 bases). The CDR3 spans 16 residues. Trimming removed 3 bases from V and 0 bases from J, with 14 bases in between. Germline V gives CDR1 SGHAT, CDR2 FQDESV (reference sequence). Here the CDR3 DNA reads TGTGCCAGCAGCTTGGGACACCAAGTCATGAACACTGAAGCTTTCTTT. The encoded protein is CASSLGHQVMNTEAFF.

In DNA, the CDR3 is TGTGCCAGCACCCCCAATGGTGGACAGGGGAGCACTGAAGCTTTCTTT. Translation gives CASTPNGGQGSTEAFF. J is TRBJ1-1 and V is TRBV21-1; the D call of TRBD1 is as the table states it, not checked on the DNA. TRBV21-1 is deemed a pseudogene. This CDR3 has 16 residues.

The chain recombines TRBV5-1 with TRBJ2-3; D is undetermined. Between the trimmed V and J ends, which lost 0 bases and 7 bases, there was a span of 9 bases. The CDR3 is 13 amino acids. The germline V gene has CDR1 SGHRS and CDR2 YFSETQ. The CDR3 nucleotides read TGCGCCAGCAGCTTGGAAACAGTTAATACGCAGTATTTT. It yields the protein CASSLETVNTQYF.

This clone showed up just once. This chain uses TRBV5-1 with TRBJ1-4; 10 nucleotides match TRBD1. The CDR3 loop spans 15 amino acids. Germline-derived CDR1 and CDR2 are SGHRS and YFSETQ. V shed 4 bases and J 8 bases; nucleotides not matched to a gene: 8. Here the CDR3 reads CASSSSTGGEEKLFF. The DNA for the CDR3 is TGCGCCAGCAGCAGTTCGACAGGGGGCGAGGAAAAACTGTTTTTT.

The rearrangement links TRBV5-6 to TRBJ1-2; TRBD1 matches 10 bases. J lost 8 bases, V lost 6 bases, and 7 bases had no gene match. The germline CDR1 and CDR2 sequences are SGHDT and YYEEEE. The CDR3 is 13 residues long. CDR3 nucleotide sequence: TGTGCCAGCACCCTGGGACAGGGGTCCGGCTACACCTTC. Translated, it gives CASTLGQGSGYTF.

This clone was counted once. The V gene is TRBV7-3, the J gene TRBJ2-4; D gene uncertain. The CDR3 spans 15 residues. Germline loops: CDR1 SGHTA, CDR2 FQGTGA. V dropped 5 bases and J dropped 8 bases, with 19 bases sitting between them. CDR3 nucleotides: TGTGCCAGCAGCCAAACGAACAGAAATGGAGACATTCAGTACTTC. Translating gives CASSQTNRNGDIQYF.

The CDR3 here is CASSASRAGNPGELFF. The CDR3 nucleotides are TGTGCCAGCAGCGCCAGTCGGGCAGGTAACCCCGGGGAGCTGTTTTTT. V is TRBV7-9 and J is TRBJ2-2; D remains ambiguous. Trimming cost V 5 bases and J 6 bases, with 19 bases left between them. The germline CDR1 and CDR2 sequences are SEHNR and FQNEAQ (reference sequence). This CDR3 contains 16 residues.

The V gene is TRBV11-3, the J gene TRBJ2-3; no firm D call. V lost 6 bases to trimming and J lost 0 bases, with 19 bases between them. The CDR3 has 17 amino acids. Germline CDR1 reads SGHNT; CDR2 reads YENEEA. The CDR3 nucleotides read TGTGCCAGCAGATCAAGCCGGCAGAAAAAAAGCACAGATACGCAGTATTTT. Its translation is CASRSSRQKKSTDTQYF.

The chain recombines TRBV13 with TRBJ1-2; possibly TRBD1 for D (5 bases). The CDR3 is 17 residues long. Germline V CDR1 and CDR2: PRHDT, FYEKMQ (reference sequence). Trimming shortened V by 4 bases and J by 0 bases, and 18 bases separated the two germline ends. The CDR3 nucleotides read TGTGCCAGCAGCTCCAGAAAAGGGGTCCCTACTAACTATGGCTACACCTTC. Translating gives CASSSRKGVPTNYGYTF.

This chain connects TRBV5-4 to TRBJ2-5; a weak D match, TRBD1 (6 bases). The ends were cut back, 0 bases at V and 1 base at J, with 13 bases in the middle. Germline-derived CDR1 and CDR2 are SGHNT and YYREEE (reference sequence). The CDR3 extends over 16 amino acids. CDR3 region: CASSLGGKGGQETQYF. DNA of the CDR3: TGTGCCAGCAGCTTGGGAGGCAAAGGGGGCCAAGAGACCCAGTACTTC. The full variable domain, with the rest looked up from reference TRBV5-4 and TRBJ2-5, is ETGVTQSPTHLIKTRGQQVTLRCSSQSGHNTVSWYQQALGQGPQFIFQYYREEENGRGNFPPRFSGLQFPNYSSELNVNALELDDSALYLCASSLGGKGGQETQYFGPGTRLLVL.

The chain carries TRBV7-9 and TRBJ2-3; maybe TRBD1 (6 bases). This CDR3 comprises 13 residues. The germline CDR1 and CDR2 sequences are SEHNR and FQNEAQ (reference sequence). The V gene lost 8 bases and the J gene lost 2 bases, with 11 bases spanning the gap. DNA of the CDR3: TGTGCCAGCGGACAGTTCCTCACAGATACGCAGTATTTT. The encoded protein is CASGQFLTDTQYF.

The chain couples TRBV29-1 to TRBJ1-1; TRBD1 might be the D (6 bases). The CDR3 is made up of 13 amino acids. Per germline, CDR1 SQVTM and CDR2 ANQGSEA. V lost 4 bases and J lost 6, with 15 bases in between. The chain's CDR3 is CSVAGRGGAEAFF. The CDR3 DNA sequence: TGCAGCGTTGCTGGCAGGGGAGGAGCTGAAGCTTTCTTT.

The chain joins TRBV20-1 to TRBJ2-5; TRBD1 or TRBD2 may be the D gene (6 bases each). The CDR3 totals 11 residues. Germline CDR1 DFQATT, CDR2 SNEGSKA (reference sequence). V lost 8 bases and J lost 5, with 12 bases in between. CDR3 amino acids: CSSRGRETQYF. The DNA for the CDR3 is TGCAGTTCAAGGGGGAGGGAGACCCAGTACTTC.

V is TRBV5-1 and J is TRBJ1-1; D unresolved. V was cut by 0 bases and J by 0 bases, with 3 bases left in between. CDR1 is SGHRS and CDR2 is YFSETQ in the germline V gene. The CDR3 spans 13 residues. The CDR3 protein is CASSLGLNTEAFF. CDR3 sequence (DNA): TGCGCCAGCAGCTTGGGGTTGAACACTGAAGCTTTCTTT.

The chain has TRBV29-1 and TRBJ1-4; no clear D gene. The CDR3 covers 11 residues. CDR1 and CDR2 (germline): SQVTM, ANQGSEA. With 5 bases removed from V and 4 bases from J, the gap between germline ends came to 5 bases. CDR3 in DNA: TGCAGCGTTTCCGATAATGAAAAACTGTTTTTT. This sequence encodes CSVSDNEKLFF.

This chain links TRBV28 with TRBJ2-7; a possible D gene is TRBD2 (6 bases). The length of the CDR3 is 15 residues. V was trimmed by 2 bases and J by 1 base, leaving 12 bases between them. Germline CDR1 is MDHEN and CDR2 is SYDVKM. CDR3 coding DNA: TGTGCCAGCAGTTTAGGCGGGACGGTGTCCTACGAGCAGTACTTC. As protein: CASSLGGTVSYEQYF.

There are a few counts of this clone. The chain couples TRBV6-5 to TRBJ2-7, with D tentatively TRBD2 (5 bases). Germline values: CDR1 MNHEY, CDR2 SVGAGI. The CDR3 runs 11 residues. V dropped 8 bases and J dropped 5 bases, with 10 bases sitting between them. The CDR3 DNA follows: TGTGCCAGCGGGAACGGGGACGAGCAGTACTTC. It is translated as CASGNGDEQYF.

The genes are TRBV5-6 and TRBJ1-4; D is unclear. The germline CDR1 and CDR2 sequences are SGHDT and YYEEEE. Deletions cut 4 bases from V and 6 bases from J, with 16 bases between. This CDR3 has 15 amino acids. CDR3 protein: CASSQEGGSYEKLFF. The CDR3 DNA reads TGTGCCAGCAGCCAGGAAGGCGGATCTTATGAAAAACTGTTTTTT.